This is a list of T cell receptor beta chains from one sample in a study. TCRdb re-derived calls from the multiplex PCR reads in MiXCR, one entry per CDR3 protein. Of approximately 2,600 distinct CDR3 sequences in the sample, around 2.4% were seen once. Specimen: tumor-infiltrating Tregs sorted from the breast tumor. Receptors were obtained from a female donor with breast cancer. CDR3s include the opening cysteine and the closing phenylalanine or tryptophan. Fields, in order: D gene, V gene, J gene, clone size, CDR3 protein, CDR3 DNA. The D gene is left open where the match is weak. Not all rows give a size; the values are once, few, many and, for expanded clones, a class.

d_call: .; v_call: TRBV12-3/TRBV12-4; j_call: TRBJ1-2; clone_size: medium-sized; cdr3_aa: CASSLAGSFNYGYTF; cdr3_nt: TGTGCCAGCAGTTTAGCAGGGAGCTTCAACTATGGCTACACCTTC
d_call: .; v_call: TRBV12-3/TRBV12-4; j_call: TRBJ1-2; clone_size: medium-sized; cdr3_aa: CASKADNYGYTF; cdr3_nt: TGTGCCAGCAAAGCTGATAACTATGGCTACACCTTC
d_call: .; v_call: TRBV12-3/TRBV12-4; j_call: TRBJ1-2; clone_size: medium-sized; cdr3_aa: CASSLLGRSRYGYTF; cdr3_nt: TGTGCCAGCAGTTTGTTGGGGCGGTCCCGATATGGCTACACCTTC
d_call: TRBD1; v_call: TRBV12-3/TRBV12-4; j_call: TRBJ1-2; clone_size: medium-sized; cdr3_aa: CASFDRGNGYTF; cdr3_nt: TGTGCCAGCTTCGACAGGGGAAATGGCTACACCTTC
d_call: .; v_call: TRBV12-3/TRBV12-4; j_call: TRBJ1-2; clone_size: medium-sized; cdr3_aa: CASSLFRAGYTF; cdr3_nt: TGTGCCAGCAGTTTATTTAGGGCCGGCTACACCTTC
d_call: TRBD1; v_call: TRBV12-3/TRBV12-4; j_call: TRBJ1-2; clone_size: medium-sized; cdr3_aa: CASSPTGTYNGYTF; cdr3_nt: TGTGCCAGCAGCCCGACAGGGACGTATAATGGCTACACCTTC
d_call: .; v_call: TRBV12-3/TRBV12-4; j_call: TRBJ1-2; clone_size: medium-sized; cdr3_aa: CASSLGPYYGYTF; cdr3_nt: TGTGCCAGCAGTCTCGGTCCATACTATGGCTACACCTTC
d_call: .; v_call: TRBV12-3/TRBV12-4; j_call: TRBJ1-2; clone_size: medium-sized; cdr3_aa: CASSLSGIGYTF; cdr3_nt: TGTGCCAGCAGTTTATCCGGGATTGGCTACACCTTC
d_call: .; v_call: TRBV12-5; j_call: TRBJ1-2; clone_size: medium-sized; cdr3_aa: CASGLATTVSYGYTF; cdr3_nt: TGTGCTAGTGGTTTGGCCACGACAGTGAGCTATGGCTACACCTTC
d_call: TRBD1; v_call: TRBV12-3/TRBV12-4; j_call: TRBJ1-2; clone_size: medium-sized; cdr3_aa: CASSSGPGQGDNYGYTF; cdr3_nt: TGTGCCAGCAGCTCAGGTCCGGGACAGGGTGATAACTATGGCTACACCTTC
d_call: .; v_call: TRBV12-3/TRBV12-4; j_call: TRBJ1-2; clone_size: medium-sized; cdr3_aa: CASSLYGYTF; cdr3_nt: TGTGCCAGCAGTCTTTATGGCTACACCTTC
d_call: .; v_call: TRBV12-3/TRBV12-4; j_call: TRBJ1-2; clone_size: medium-sized; cdr3_aa: CASSRKTVYGYTF; cdr3_nt: TGTGCCAGCAGCCGGAAGACGGTCTATGGCTACACCTTC
d_call: TRBD1; v_call: TRBV12-3/TRBV12-4; j_call: TRBJ1-2; clone_size: medium-sized; cdr3_aa: CASSLSGSGQGYGYTF; cdr3_nt: TGTGCCAGCAGTTTATCTGGTAGCGGACAGGGGTATGGCTACACCTTC
d_call: .; v_call: TRBV12-3/TRBV12-4; j_call: TRBJ1-2; clone_size: medium-sized; cdr3_aa: CASSLSRGGDGYTF; cdr3_nt: TGTGCCAGCAGTTTGTCCAGGGGTGGCGATGGCTACACCTTC
d_call: .; v_call: TRBV12-3/TRBV12-4; j_call: TRBJ1-2; clone_size: .; cdr3_aa: CASSPKLCYTF; cdr3_nt: TGTGCCAGCAGTCCGAAACTATGCTACACCTTC
d_call: .; v_call: TRBV12-3/TRBV12-4; j_call: TRBJ1-2; clone_size: medium-sized; cdr3_aa: CASSRYGYTF; cdr3_nt: TGTGCCAGCAGTAGATATGGCTACACCTTC
d_call: TRBD1; v_call: TRBV12-3/TRBV12-4; j_call: TRBJ1-2; clone_size: medium-sized; cdr3_aa: CASSLTGNYGYTF; cdr3_nt: TGTGCCAGCAGTTTGACAGGGAACTATGGCTACACCTTC
d_call: TRBD1; v_call: TRBV12-3/TRBV12-4; j_call: TRBJ1-2; clone_size: medium-sized; cdr3_aa: CASSFGQGANYGYTF; cdr3_nt: TGTGCCAGCAGTTTCGGACAGGGAGCTAACTATGGCTACACCTTC
d_call: TRBD1; v_call: TRBV12-3/TRBV12-4; j_call: TRBJ1-2; clone_size: medium-sized; cdr3_aa: CASSQGQERSYGYTF; cdr3_nt: TGTGCCAGCAGCCAGGGACAGGAGAGGAGCTATGGCTACACCTTC
d_call: .; v_call: TRBV12-3/TRBV12-4; j_call: TRBJ1-2; clone_size: large; cdr3_aa: CASTRANYGYTF; cdr3_nt: TGTGCCAGTACTCGAGCTAACTATGGCTACACCTTC
d_call: TRBD1; v_call: TRBV12-3/TRBV12-4; j_call: TRBJ1-2; clone_size: large; cdr3_aa: CASSLDRTVGYTF; cdr3_nt: TGTGCCAGCAGTTTGGACAGGACCGTTGGCTACACCTTC
d_call: .; v_call: TRBV12-3/TRBV12-4; j_call: TRBJ1-2; clone_size: many; cdr3_aa: CASNTDSLNGYTF; cdr3_nt: TGTGCCAGCAATACGGACAGCTTAAATGGCTACACCTTC